This entry lists 5 T cell receptor beta chains sequenced from one sample in a study of blood T cell repertoires in COVID-19 (TCRdb year 2020). Libraries came from the immunoSEQ multiplex PCR assay. What TCRdb holds here is the immuneACCESS table cut down to in-frame rearrangements. Part of the clones is not present; checked against another copy, under half of the missing clones reflect an unresolved V gene, and the others are unexplained. Present in this sample are 250,000 to 350,000 clones, 88% of which were seen just once. The top ten clonotypes cover roughly 12% of the sample. Sequenced material: peripheral blood. The receptor source for this set is a woman under 40 with COVID-19, enrolled during active disease.

The rearrangement joins TRBV5-4 to TRBJ1-1; D might be TRBD1 (5 bases). V was clipped by 4 bases and J by 5 bases, with 15 bases between them. CDR1 SGHNT and CDR2 YYREEE come from the germline V gene (reference sequence). This CDR3 region has 14 residues. In DNA form, the CDR3 reads TGTGCCAGCAGCCCGACCGGGGGATGGACTGAAGCTTTCTTT. It encodes CASSPTGGWTEAFF.

This clone was found once. V usage is TRBV27 and J usage is TRBJ1-6; D is unclear. The CDR3 sequence is 14 residues long. Germline V CDR1 and CDR2: MNHEY, SMNVEV (reference sequence). Trimming removed 6 bases at V and 3 bases at J, with 9 bases between. The CDR3 DNA reads TGTGCCAGCAGCTCGACTGGCTATAATTCACCCCTCCACTTT. It yields the protein CASSSTGYNSPLHF.

The chain employs TRBV27 and TRBJ1-1, with no clear D. Germline lookup yields CDR1 MNHEY and CDR2 SMNVEV (reference sequence). This CDR3 has 15 amino acids. V lost 4 bases, J lost 4 bases, and 16 bases lay in between. CDR3 residues: CASSSLQSRGTEAFF. As DNA, the CDR3 is TGTGCCAGCAGTTCGTTACAGTCCCGGGGCACTGAAGCTTTCTTT.

This chain links TRBV6-1 with TRBJ1-6, with D tentatively TRBD1 (5 bases). Trimming removed 0 bases at V and 0 bases at J, with 12 bases between. The CDR3 covers 18 residues. Germline V gives CDR1 MNHNS, CDR2 SASEGT. CDR3 sequence: CASSEAVGLSSYNSPLHF. The DNA of the CDR3 is TGTGCCAGCAGTGAAGCGGTGGGGCTTAGCTCCTATAATTCACCCCTCCACTTT.

V is TRBV4-1 and J is TRBJ1-2; possible D gene TRBD1, 6 bases. Trimming took 0 bases from V and 2 from J, leaving 10 bases between them. This CDR3 has 15 amino acids. Germline V lookup: CDR1 MGHRA, CDR2 YSYEKL. CDR3 protein: CASSQDPRGNYGYTF. In nucleotides, the CDR3 is TGCGCCAGCAGCCAAGATCCGAGGGGGAACTATGGCTACACCTTC.